The 28 T cell receptor beta chains below come from one sample, sequenced in a study of early T cells in non-severe SARS-CoV-2 infection. TCRdb reanalysed the 5' RACE reads using MiXCR and keeps one entry per CDR3 protein. The data contain around 30,000 distinct CDR3 sequences, approximately 5.4% of them singletons. Material for sequencing was whole blood. The source of these receptors is an adult who was a healthcare worker with PCR-confirmed SARS-CoV-2 infection or an uninfected control (not recorded which).

By share, this clonotype counts as medium-sized (0.01 to 0.1%). The rearrangement joins TRBV11-2 to TRBJ2-5; D is unclear. V gave up 2 bases and J gave up 5 bases, with 21 bases separating them. The CDR3 is 17 amino acids. Per the germline V gene, CDR1 is SGHAT and CDR2 is FQNNGV. The CDR3 loop reads CASSLMENRPPGETQYF. The CDR3 region has the DNA TGTGCCAGCAGCTTAATGGAAAACAGACCACCTGGGGAGACCCAGTACTTC.

This clonotype was recorded at least ten times. J is TRBJ1-1 and V is TRBV4-3, with TRBD1 as a possible D gene (5 bases). Per germline, CDR1 LGHNA and CDR2 YSLEER. V was shortened by 0 bases and J by 6 bases, with 11 bases between the two germline ends. There are 14 residues in the CDR3. CDR3 amino acids: CASSQEAAGPEAFF. The CDR3 nucleotides read TGCGCCAGCAGCCAAGAGGCAGCGGGGCCTGAAGCTTTCTTT.

This clonotype is medium-sized within its sample. This sequence joins TRBV13 and TRBJ2-7; 10 bases are shared with TRBD2. Germline CDR1 is PRHDT and CDR2 is FYEKMQ (reference sequence). Trimming at V came to 1 base and at J to 9 bases, leaving 15 bases not matched to a gene. The CDR3 contains 17 residues. Here the CDR3 DNA reads TGTGCCAGCAGCTTAGAGGGAGACCCGAGTAGCGGGGGGCGGCAGTACTTC. Protein sequence: CASSLEGDPSSGGRQYF.

This clonotype was recorded at least ten times. The gene calls are TRBV29-1 and TRBJ2-5; a possible D gene is TRBD2 (8 bases). The germline V gene has CDR1 SQVTM and CDR2 ANQGSEA. V shed 5 bases and J shed 3 bases, with 19 bases lying between them. The CDR3 spans 15 residues. DNA of the CDR3: TGCAGCGTTTCCCGGGGGGGACAGCCTAAAGAGACCCAGTACTTC. The encoded protein is CSVSRGGQPKETQYF.

This clonotype was recorded a few times. The chain is built from TRBV4-3 and TRBJ2-3, with D tentatively TRBD1 (5 bases). CDR3 length: 14 amino acids. From germline, CDR1 is LGHNA and CDR2 YSLEER. Between the trimmed V and J ends, which lost 1 base and 2 bases, there was a span of 7 bases. The CDR3 is CASSQGQYTDTQYF. The CDR3 bases are TGCGCCAGCAGCCAAGGACAGTACACAGATACGCAGTATTTT.

This clonotype was seen ten or more times. The J gene is TRBJ2-1, the V gene TRBV7-9; D not certain. Trimming took off 11 bases at V and 3 bases at J, with 8 bases between the two ends. The CDR3 is 11 amino acids. Germline V gene data show CDR1 as SEHNR and CDR2 as FQNEAQ (reference sequence). The CDR3 loop reads CALAFYNEQFF. In DNA, the CDR3 is TGTGCCTTGGCATTCTACAATGAGCAGTTCTTC. Complete variable domain (other parts from reference TRBV7-9 and TRBJ2-1): DTGVSQNPRHKITKRGQNVTFRCDPISEHNRLYWYRQTLGQGPEFLTYFQNEAQLEKSRLLSDRFSAERPKGSFSTLEIQRTEQGDSAMYLCALAFYNEQFFGPGTRLTVL.

This clonotype showed up just a few times. The gene calls are TRBV18 and TRBJ1-2; D remains ambiguous. Germline-derived CDR1 and CDR2 are KGHSH and LQKENI. V was pared by 2 bases and J by 4 bases, with 14 bases between. The CDR3 extends over 15 amino acids. This CDR3 reads CASSPGSLDTYGYTF. CDR3 in DNA: TGTGCCAGCTCACCAGGGAGTCTAGACACCTATGGCTACACCTTC.

This clonotype was found a few times. The chain carries TRBV20-1 and TRBJ1-6, with D possibly being TRBD1 (5 bases). The V end was cut by 0 bases, the J end by 0 bases, with 9 bases between. Germline V gene lookup returns CDR1 DFQATT and CDR2 SNEGSKA (reference sequence). This CDR3 is built from 16 residues. CDR3 coding DNA: TGCAGTGCTAGAGATGGGGGTAGCTCCTATAATTCACCCCTCCACTTT. Its protein is CSARDGGSSYNSPLHF.

The rearrangement joins TRBV11-2 to TRBJ2-4; D unresolved. Germline CDR1 and CDR2: SGHAT and FQNNGV. V was clipped by 1 base and J by 9 bases, with 13 bases between them. The length of the CDR3 is 14 residues. CDR3 in amino acids: CASSLAPSLTIQYF. The CDR3 DNA reads TGTGCCAGCAGCTTAGCTCCCAGCTTGACCATTCAGTACTTC.

This clonotype occurred many times. The chain carries TRBV7-9 and TRBJ2-5, with unresolved D. There are 11 residues in the CDR3. The germline gives CDR1 SEHNR, CDR2 FQNEAQ (reference sequence). The ends were cut back, 1 base at V and 6 bases at J, with 3 bases in the middle. The CDR3 protein is CASSLGKTQYF. CDR3 nucleotide sequence: TGTGCCAGCAGCTTAGGGAAGACCCAGTACTTC.

The chain has TRBV11-2 and TRBJ2-5, with D perhaps matching TRBD1 (5 bases). Between the trimmed V and J ends, which lost 5 bases and 0 bases, there was a span of 22 bases. The germline CDR1 and CDR2 sequences are SGHAT and FQNNGV. The CDR3 loop spans 18 amino acids. The DNA of the CDR3 is TGTGCCAGCAGCCTAGGTCCCAGGGTAGTGGGTCACCAAGAGACCCAGTACTTC. It yields the protein CASSLGPRVVGHQETQYF.

The table lists this clonotype with a few counts. The chain employs TRBV10-3 and TRBJ2-5, with 7 bases identical to TRBD1. The junction had 6 bases not matched to a gene; V was cut back by 4 bases and J by 4 bases. CDR3 size: 14 residues. CDR1 and CDR2 from the germline V gene are ENHRY and SYGVKD. The CDR3 is CAISGTGARETQYF. The CDR3 bases are TGTGCCATCAGTGGAACAGGGGCGAGAGAGACCCAGTACTTC.

The V call is TRBV5-1, the J call TRBJ1-2; 8 nucleotides match TRBD1. Germline loops: CDR1 SGHRS, CDR2 YFSETQ. The length of the CDR3 is 13 residues. With 2 bases clipped from V and 4 bases from J, the junction kept 1 base outside the gene matches. CDR3 protein: CASSFDRGYGYTF. The CDR3 DNA reads TGCGCCAGCAGCTTTGACAGGGGCTATGGCTACACCTTC.

A few counts support this clonotype. The rearrangement joins TRBV7-2 to TRBJ2-5; D may be TRBD2 (5 bases). From germline, CDR1 is SGHTA and CDR2 FQGNSA. V lost 5 bases and J 5 bases, leaving 12 bases between the germline ends. The CDR3 contains 13 residues. The CDR3 DNA follows: TGTGCCAGCAGCCTAACTAGAGCTGAGACCCAGTACTTC. This sequence encodes CASSLTRAETQYF.

This clonotype was observed many times. V and J are TRBV7-9 and TRBJ2-3; no definite D call. Per the germline V gene, CDR1 is SEHNR and CDR2 is FQNEAQ (reference sequence). V was trimmed by 3 bases and J by 4 bases, leaving 8 bases between them. The CDR3 extends over 13 amino acids. CDR3 protein: CASSLGTPDTQYF. CDR3 DNA sequence: TGTGCCAGCAGCTTGGGAACGCCAGATACGCAGTATTTT.

The chain couples TRBV20-1 to TRBJ2-1; TRBD1 matches 10 bases. The CDR3 sequence is 15 residues long. The trim removed 2 bases at V and 10 bases at J, leaving 11 bases unmatched. The V gene's germline CDR1 is DFQATT and CDR2 SNEGSKA (reference sequence). This CDR3 reads CSARFARTGGDEQFF. In nucleotides, the CDR3 is TGCAGTGCTAGATTTGCGAGGACAGGGGGTGACGAGCAGTTCTTC.

At least ten counts were recorded for this clonotype. The V and J genes are TRBV20-1 and TRBJ2-3; the D is unclear. V was trimmed by 4 bases and J by 6 bases, leaving 14 bases between them. CDR1 is DFQATT, CDR2 SNEGSKA, per germline (reference sequence). CDR3 length: 13 residues. The CDR3 region has the DNA TGCAGTGCTATACTGGTTCTAGAGGATACGCAGTATTTT. Protein product: CSAILVLEDTQYF.

V and J are TRBV27 and TRBJ2-7; D gene ambiguous. The CDR3 length is 15 residues. Trimming cost V 0 bases and J 0 bases, with 9 bases left between them. Germline V lookup: CDR1 MNHEY, CDR2 SMNVEV (reference sequence). The chain's CDR3 is CASSLSPRSSYEQYF. Here the CDR3 DNA reads TGTGCCAGCAGTTTATCTCCACGCAGCTCCTACGAGCAGTACTTC.

This clonotype came up many times. The V call is TRBV29-1, the J call TRBJ2-2; D not certain. V lost 5 bases, J lost 0 bases, and 7 bases lay in between. The CDR3 is 13 amino acids. The germline V gene has CDR1 SQVTM and CDR2 ANQGSEA. CDR3 in amino acids: CSVRATNTGELFF. The CDR3 DNA reads TGCAGCGTTAGGGCCACGAACACCGGGGAGCTGTTTTTT.

This clonotype was recorded at least ten times. CDR3 loop: CASRAGGRLGEQYF. CDR3 in DNA: TGTGCCAGCAGAGCGGGGGGGAGACTGGGCGAGCAGTACTTC. The chain combines TRBV12-3 or TRBV12-4 with TRBJ2-7; 10 nucleotides agree with TRBD2. V trimming: 6 bases; J trimming: 6 bases; junction bases outside the gene matches: 8. The CDR3 is made up of 14 amino acids.

This chain connects TRBV4-3 to TRBJ2-2; 7 positions agree with TRBD2. Germline-derived CDR1 and CDR2 are LGHNA and YSLEER. Trimming removed 0 bases from V and 6 bases from J; junction bases left unmatched: 4. The length of the CDR3 is 15 residues. CDR3 protein: CASSQEIGGAGELFF. Written as DNA, the CDR3 is TGCGCCAGCAGCCAAGAGATTGGGGGGGCCGGGGAGCTGTTTTTT.

This clonotype was seen a handful of times. CDR3 sequence reads: CASSPLPGQNTEAFF. CDR3 in DNA: TGTGCCAGCAGCCCCCTTCCGGGACAGAACACTGAAGCTTTCTTT. The chain recombines TRBV7-3 with TRBJ1-1; maybe TRBD1 (6 bases). Germline V gene data show CDR1 as SGHTA and CDR2 as FQGTGA. V was pared by 5 bases and J by 1 base, with 14 bases between. The CDR3 has 15 amino acids.

The sample holds many counts of this clonotype. V usage is TRBV6-1 and J usage is TRBJ2-5; tentatively, D is TRBD1 or TRBD2 (6 bases each). In germline, CDR1 is MNHNS, CDR2 SASEGT. Trimming shortened V by 8 bases and J by 3 bases, and 25 bases separated the two germline ends. The CDR3 length is 17 residues. DNA for the CDR3: TGTGCCAGCTCCACCCTAGGAGGGGGGACATTCGAAGAGACCCAGTACTTC. Translation: CASSTLGGGTFEETQYF.

This clonotype was seen many times. The rearrangement joins TRBV3-1 to TRBJ2-7, with D perhaps matching TRBD1 (6 bases). The length of the CDR3 is 13 residues. Germline V gene lookup returns CDR1 LGHDT and CDR2 YNNKEL (reference sequence). The germline V and J ends were trimmed by 0 bases and 8 bases, with 11 bases remaining between them. CDR3 bases: TGTGCCAGCAGCCAAGATGACAGGTCTCAGCAGTACTTC. Translating gives CASSQDDRSQQYF.

The chain is built from TRBV2 and TRBJ2-2, with D uncertain. From germline, CDR1 is SNHLY and CDR2 FYNNEI. This CDR3 has 15 residues. Trimming cost V 5 bases and J 3 bases, with 13 bases left between them. The CDR3 DNA sequence: TGTGCCAGCAGTCTAAACCCTACCTACACCGGGGAGCTGTTTTTT. Translating it yields CASSLNPTYTGELFF.

J is TRBJ2-2 and V is TRBV4-3; weak D call: TRBD1 (5 bases). Germline CDR1 and CDR2: LGHNA and YSLEER. The CDR3 totals 17 residues. Trimming left V 3 bases short and J 6 bases short, with 20 bases between. CDR3 coding DNA: TGCGCCAGCAGCCAGGGCAGGGTCCCGGTTTTGGCCGGGGAGCTGTTTTTT. It specifies CASSQGRVPVLAGELFF.

This clonotype was picked up a small number of times. The chain combines TRBV11-2 with TRBJ2-7; D not resolved. Germline CDR1 reads SGHAT; CDR2 reads FQNNGV. Trimming removed 1 base from V and 4 bases from J, with 11 bases in between. The CDR3 runs to 14 residues. DNA for the CDR3: TGTGCCAGCAGCTTAGGTCTGCAGTCGTACGAGCAGTACTTC. Protein product: CASSLGLQSYEQYF.

This clonotype turned up a few times. This sequence joins TRBV3-1 and TRBJ1-2; the match to TRBD1 covers 7 bases. The CDR3 has 14 amino acids. With V trimmed by 4 bases and J by 4 bases, 6 bases remained unmatched. Per germline, CDR1 LGHDT and CDR2 YNNKEL (reference sequence). The CDR3 loop reads CASSPEGQFYGYTF. CDR3 bases: TGTGCCAGCAGCCCGGAGGGACAGTTCTATGGCTACACCTTC.